This T cell receptor beta chain was retrieved from a study of blood T cell repertoires in COVID-19. Study background: Samples of COVID-19 (acute and convalescent) were obtained from the United States, Italy and Spain. The cDNA or gDNA used as material had been derived from T cells, B-cell-depleted T cells, or PBMCs.

In this sample, this clone turned up once. Authors' data handling: Estimation of nucleated cell counts relied on the amplification of reference gene primers. Here immunoSEQ multiplex PCR was the method, and the copy in TCRdb shows in-frame clones only, minus some. The DNA was the basis for D and trimming; V, J and clone size are from that table. This sample has about 160,000 clones, with about three quarters found just once. Trimming at V came to 2 bases and at J to 3 bases, leaving 8 bases not matched to a gene. CDR3 size: 15 residues. Looked up from germline, CDR1 is SGHKS and CDR2 is YYEKEE (reference sequence).

Sequencing was done on a sample of peripheral blood. This receptor was obtained from a man between 60 and 75 years old with acute or convalescent COVID-19. This sequence joins TRBV5-5 and TRBJ2-7; 7 nucleotides line up with TRBD1. In nucleotides, the CDR3 is TGTGCCAGCAGCTTTCACCCGGGACAGAACTACGAGCAGTACTTC. This translates into CASSFHPGQNYEQYF.